These T cell receptor beta chains were read from a single sample in a study of post-analysis software for immune sequencing data. TCRdb used MiXCR to reprocess the PCR reads, holding one entry per CDR3 protein. The sample has a few hundred thousand distinct CDR3 sequences; less than 35% are singletons. The sequencing sample was made of blood. These receptors came from a girl aged 5-17 years with multiple sclerosis. Both conserved end residues are part of each CDR3. The D gene is left open where the match is weak. Size is omitted from some rows. Given values are once, few, many or a class for expanded clones.

D gene | J gene | CDR3 length | clone size | V gene | CDR3 protein | CDR3 DNA
NA | TRBJ2-3 | 15 | few | TRBV6-1 | CASSGGGLSTDTQYF | TGTGCCAGCAGTGGTGGGGGACTCAGCACAGATACGCAGTATTTT
NA | TRBJ1-2 | 14 | NA | TRBV21-1 | CASSKAVRVPGYTF | TGTGCCAGCAGCAAAGCGGTACGGGTCCCTGGCTACACCTTC
TRBD1 | TRBJ1-1 | 16 | NA | TRBV27 | CASQSGQGARNTEAFF | TGTGCCAGCCAATCCGGGCAGGGGGCACGGAACACTGAAGCTTTCTTT
TRBD2 | TRBJ2-3 | 15 | NA | TRBV6-5 | CASSHTSGGADTQYF | TGTGCCAGCAGCCATACTAGCGGGGGGGCAGATACGCAGTATTTT
TRBD2 | TRBJ2-7 | 16 | NA | TRBV4-2 | CASSQGERGRTYEQYF | TGTGCCAGCAGCCAAGGAGAGCGGGGGCGAACCTACGAGCAGTACTTC
NA | TRBJ1-2 | 13 | few | TRBV6-5 | CASSYRGLDGYTF | TGTGCCAGCAGTTACCGGGGTCTGGATGGCTACACCTTC
TRBD2 | TRBJ2-5 | 15 | NA | TRBV5-1 | CASSLIAGGKETQYF | TGCGCCAGCAGCTTGATAGCGGGGGGGAAAGAGACCCAGTACTTC
TRBD1 | TRBJ1-2 | 14 | once | TRBV29-1 | CSVGGQGEDYGYTF | TGCAGCGTCGGGGGACAGGGCGAGGACTATGGCTACACCTTC
NA | TRBJ2-5 | 13 | NA | TRBV9 | CASSGGASETQYF | TGTGCCAGCAGCGGGGGGGCCTCGGAGACCCAGTACTTC
TRBD2 | TRBJ2-7 | 15 | NA | TRBV27 | CASSLRRGDWEEQYF | TGTGCCAGCAGTTTAAGGCGGGGGGATTGGGAAGAGCAGTACTTC
NA | TRBJ2-1 | 17 | NA | TRBV7-3 | CASSLIGGAPQNNEQFF | TGTGCCAGCAGCTTAATTGGTGGAGCTCCACAAAACAATGAGCAGTTCTTC
NA | TRBJ1-5 | 14 | many | TRBV13 | CASSKWGAGQPQHF | TGTGCCAGCAGCAAGTGGGGGGCGGGTCAGCCCCAGCATTTT
NA | TRBJ2-4 | 13 | many | TRBV4-3 | CASSQDAGNIQYF | TGCGCCAGCAGCCAAGACGCGGGAAACATTCAGTACTTC
NA | TRBJ2-7 | 12 | NA | TRBV7-2 | CASSSQVYEQYF | TGTGCCAGCAGCTCCCAAGTTTACGAGCAGTACTTC
NA | TRBJ1-4 | 14 | NA | TRBV5-1 | CANSPGVGNEKRFF | TGCGCCAACAGCCCGGGGGTCGGTAATGAAAAACGGTTTTTT
TRBD2 | TRBJ2-1 | 15 | NA | TRBV7-9 | CASSFSGRFENEQFF | TGTGCCAGCAGCTTTAGCGGGAGGTTTGAGAATGAGCAGTTCTTC
NA | TRBJ2-7 | 16 | NA | TRBV6-6 | CASSYVSSPLSYEQYF | TGTGCCAGCAGTTACGTAAGCAGCCCTCTCTCCTACGAGCAGTACTTC
NA | TRBJ2-3 | 13 | NA | TRBV7-3 | CASSLRISDTQYF | TGTGCCAGCAGCTTAAGGATCTCAGATACGCAGTATTTT
NA | TRBJ2-7 | 13 | NA | TRBV4-1 | CASSPVGWVEQYF | TGCGCCAGCAGCCCGGTCGGCTGGGTCGAGCAGTACTTC
NA | TRBJ1-2 | 13 | NA | TRBV7-9 | CASTLTPNYGYTF | TGTGCCAGCACCCTGACACCTAACTATGGCTACACCTTC
NA | TRBJ2-7 | 13 | NA | TRBV10-3 | CAISEPTAYEQYF | TGTGCCATCAGTGAGCCGACCGCCTACGAGCAGTACTTC
NA | TRBJ2-5 | 14 | few | TRBV29-1 | CSVVTARLEETQYF | TGCAGCGTTGTCACGGCCAGGTTGGAAGAGACCCAGTACTTC
TRBD1 | TRBJ2-4 | 15 | NA | TRBV11-3 | CASSFGSGQGNIQYF | TGTGCCAGCAGCTTCGGAAGCGGACAGGGAAACATTCAGTACTTC
NA | TRBJ2-7 | 12 | NA | TRBV11-2 | CASSLDTAEQYF | TGTGCCAGCAGCTTAGATACGGCCGAGCAGTACTTC
NA | TRBJ1-1 | 14 | NA | TRBV27 | CASSPAGGVTEAFF | TGTGCCAGCAGCCCGGCGGGGGGTGTGACTGAAGCTTTCTTT
NA | TRBJ2-5 | 15 | NA | TRBV10-3 | CAISESGIRIGERYF | TGTGCCATCAGTGAGTCGGGCATCCGGATCGGCGAGCGGTACTTC
NA | TRBJ2-1 | 16 | few | TRBV3-1 | CASSLPPPRGGGEQFF | TGTGCCAGCAGCCTCCCTCCGCCGCGGGGAGGAGGTGAGCAGTTCTTC
NA | TRBJ1-6 | 12 | few | TRBV6-1 | CASSDQSSPLHF | TGTGCCAGCAGTGACCAGTCTTCACCCCTCCACTTT
NA | TRBJ1-5 | 14 | NA | TRBV6-2/TRBV6-3 | CASSPTGPRQPQHF | TGTGCCAGCAGTCCCACAGGGCCGCGTCAGCCCCAGCATTTT
NA | TRBJ2-7 | 14 | few | TRBV12-3/TRBV12-4 | CASSFWEPTYEQYF | TGTGCCAGCAGTTTTTGGGAGCCAACCTACGAGCAGTACTTC
NA | TRBJ2-3 | 13 | NA | TRBV7-3 | CASSPQVTDTQYF | TGTGCCAGCAGCCCCCAGGTCACAGATACGCAGTATTTT
NA | TRBJ2-6 | 14 | NA | TRBV3-1 | CASSPLAGANVLTF | TGTGCCAGCAGCCCCCTGGCCGGGGCCAACGTCCTGACTTTC
NA | TRBJ2-4 | 14 | NA | TRBV2 | CAGSGRGSSSIQYF | TGTGCCGGCAGTGGACGGGGGAGCTCCAGCATTCAGTACTTC
NA | TRBJ2-7 | 15 | NA | TRBV6-1 | CASTARDGSSYEQYF | TGTGCCAGCACCGCGAGGGACGGTAGCTCCTACGAGCAGTACTTC
NA | TRBJ2-7 | 15 | few | TRBV7-2 | CASSLRGSGPYEQYF | TGTGCCAGCAGCTTAAGGGGTTCAGGTCCCTACGAGCAGTACTTC
TRBD1 | TRBJ2-4 | 14 | NA | TRBV7-9 | CASSFRQGIREQYF | TGTGCCAGCAGCTTCAGACAGGGGATAAGGGAGCAGTACTTC
TRBD1 | TRBJ2-5 | 14 | few | TRBV6-1 | CASRGQGKGQTQYF | TGTGCCAGCAGGGGACAGGGGAAGGGGCAGACCCAGTACTTC
NA | TRBJ1-5 | 16 | few | TRBV12-3/TRBV12-4 | CASSFGGPRSNQPQHF | TGTGCCAGCAGTTTCGGGGGCCCTAGGAGCAATCAGCCCCAGCATTTT
NA | TRBJ2-3 | 15 | NA | TRBV5-8 | CASSLRGYSTDTQYF | TGTGCCAGCAGCTTAAGAGGGTATAGCACAGATACGCAGTATTTT
TRBD1 | TRBJ1-5 | 15 | NA | TRBV7-2 | CASSEGQVLNQPQHF | TGTGCCAGCAGCGAGGGACAGGTACTCAATCAGCCCCAGCATTTT
TRBD2 | TRBJ2-1 | 15 | NA | TRBV6-6 | CASTPGLAGINEQFF | TGTGCCAGCACCCCGGGACTAGCGGGGATCAATGAGCAGTTCTTC
TRBD1 | TRBJ2-7 | 15 | NA | TRBV7-2 | CASSPGDRGSYEQYF | TGTGCCAGCAGCCCGGGGGACAGGGGATCCTACGAGCAGTACTTC
TRBD1 | TRBJ1-1 | 13 | many | TRBV12-3/TRBV12-4 | CASSPGQAGGAFF | TGTGCCAGCAGTCCCGGACAGGCAGGCGGAGCTTTCTTT
NA | TRBJ2-5 | 12 | NA | TRBV29-1 | CTTGEVGETQYF | TGCACCACAGGGGAGGTGGGGGAGACCCAGTACTTC
NA | TRBJ1-1 | 15 | NA | TRBV10-3 | CAISESRGGNTEAFF | TGTGCCATCAGTGAGTCGCGGGGTGGGAACACTGAAGCTTTCTTT